This T cell receptor beta chain was sequenced for a study of blood T cells in healthy people across ages. Study-wide points: The recorded TCR beta diversity per million T cells decreased in a roughly linear manner with age.

This CDR3 comprises 15 residues. Trimming shortened V by 0 bases and J by 4 bases, and 13 bases separated the two germline ends. Germline values: CDR1 LGHNA, CDR2 YNFKEQ. Turning to this clonotype: Antigen specificity is unknown.

The second PCR ran roughly 7 to 12 cycles with a sample-barcoded 5' primer and J-beta primers. TCRdb passed the 5' RACE reads through MiXCR, listing each CDR3 protein once. The sample lists about 1,500,000 distinct CDR3 sequences, approximately 38% occurring once. V is TRBV4-2 and J is TRBJ2-7; tentative D call: TRBD1 (6 bases). The sequencing input was blood. The receptor comes from a woman between 18 and 30 years old in good health. CDR3: CASSQDPKDRYEQYF. CDR3 nucleotide sequence: TGTGCCAGCAGCCAAGATCCCAAAGACAGGTACGAGCAGTACTTC.